What follows is one T cell receptor (beta chain) and its context. Its antigen is not identified. This specimen belongs to a study of cytomegalovirus exposure and HLA in healthy donors. Study-level findings and limits: TCR beta sequences reportedly predicted the HLA-A and HLA-B alleles of most subjects accurately. A missense variant in DCLRE1C was later tied to TCR beta V- and J-gene trimming.

The donors (healthy individuals) were bone marrow donors. V shed 5 bases and J 4 bases; nucleotides not matched to a gene: 6. The CDR3 sequence is 14 residues long. Germline V gene data show CDR1 as MNHEY and CDR2 as SMNVEV (reference sequence). The study ran its PCR with 60 Vbeta and 13 Jbeta primers. In the source study's methods: A follow-up analysis tallied 70 million to 80 million unique TCR beta chains, roughly 11 million shared. Using immunoSEQ multiplex PCR, the repertoire was profiled, and TCRdb retains in-frame clones only, with some absent. That table is the source of V, J and clone size, and D and trimming were worked out from the DNA. The table lists about 190,000 clones.

This clonotype was obtained from a man aged 25-45 years in good health and CMV-seronegative. The sample comprised PBMCs. The chain has TRBV27 and TRBJ2-7, with 9 bases that match TRBD2. CDR3 region: CASSLGTSLYEQYF. As DNA, the CDR3 is TGTGCCAGCAGTCTCGGGACTAGCCTGTACGAGCAGTACTTC.